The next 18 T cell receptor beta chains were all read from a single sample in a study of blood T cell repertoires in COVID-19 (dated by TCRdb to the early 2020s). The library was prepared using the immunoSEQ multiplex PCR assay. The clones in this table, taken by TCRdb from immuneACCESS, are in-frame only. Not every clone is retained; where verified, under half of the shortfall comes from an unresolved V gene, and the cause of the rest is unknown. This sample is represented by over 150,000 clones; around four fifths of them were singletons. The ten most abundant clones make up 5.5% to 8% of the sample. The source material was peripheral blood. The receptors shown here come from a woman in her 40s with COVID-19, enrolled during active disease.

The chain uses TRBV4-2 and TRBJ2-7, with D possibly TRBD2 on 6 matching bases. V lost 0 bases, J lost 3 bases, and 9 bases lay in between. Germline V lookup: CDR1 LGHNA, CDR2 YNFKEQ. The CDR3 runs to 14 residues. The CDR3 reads CASSQDTSSYEQYF. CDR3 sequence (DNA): TGTGCCAGCAGCCAAGATACTAGCAGCTACGAGCAGTACTTC.

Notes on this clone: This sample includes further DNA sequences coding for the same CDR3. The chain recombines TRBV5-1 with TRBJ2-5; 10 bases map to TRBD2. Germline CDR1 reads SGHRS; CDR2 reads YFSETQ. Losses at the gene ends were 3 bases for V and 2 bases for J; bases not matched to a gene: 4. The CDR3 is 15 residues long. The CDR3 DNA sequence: TGCGCCAGCAGCTCCCCTAGCGGGGGTCAAGAGACCCAGTACTTC. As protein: CASSSPSGGQETQYF.

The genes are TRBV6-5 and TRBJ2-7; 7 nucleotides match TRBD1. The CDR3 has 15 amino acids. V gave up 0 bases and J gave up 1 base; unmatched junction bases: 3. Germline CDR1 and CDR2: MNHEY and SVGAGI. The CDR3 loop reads CASSYSTGLSYEQYF. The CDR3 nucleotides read TGTGCCAGCAGTTACTCGACAGGGCTGTCCTACGAGCAGTACTTC.

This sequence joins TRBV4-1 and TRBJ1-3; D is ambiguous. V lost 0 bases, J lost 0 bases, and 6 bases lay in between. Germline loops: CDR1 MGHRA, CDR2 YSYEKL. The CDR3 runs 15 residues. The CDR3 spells CASSQDEGSGNTIYF. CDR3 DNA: TGCGCCAGCAGCCAAGATGAGGGCTCTGGAAACACCATATATTTT.

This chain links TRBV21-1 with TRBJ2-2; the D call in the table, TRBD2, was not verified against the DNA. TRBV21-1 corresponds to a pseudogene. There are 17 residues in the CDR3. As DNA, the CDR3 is TGTGCCAGCACCTTTACCGGGACTAGCGGGAACACCGGGGAGCTGTTTTTT. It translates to CASTFTGTSGNTGELFF.

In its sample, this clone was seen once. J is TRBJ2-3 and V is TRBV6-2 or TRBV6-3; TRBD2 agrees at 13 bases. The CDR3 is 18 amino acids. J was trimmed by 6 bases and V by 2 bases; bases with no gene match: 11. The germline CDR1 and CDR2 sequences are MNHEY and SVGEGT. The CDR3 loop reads CASSYGGLAGTKRDTQYF. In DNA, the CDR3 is TGTGCCAGCAGTTACGGGGGACTAGCGGGGACCAAACGGGATACGCAGTATTTT.

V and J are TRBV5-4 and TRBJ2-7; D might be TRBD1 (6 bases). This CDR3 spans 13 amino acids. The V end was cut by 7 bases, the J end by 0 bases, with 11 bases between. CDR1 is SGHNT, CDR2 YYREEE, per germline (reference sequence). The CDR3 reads CASAGAPSYEQYF. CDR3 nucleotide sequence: TGTGCCAGCGCAGGGGCCCCCTCCTACGAGCAGTACTTC. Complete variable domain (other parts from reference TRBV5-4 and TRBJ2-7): ETGVTQSPTHLIKTRGQQVTLRCSSQSGHNTVSWYQQALGQGPQFIFQYYREEENGRGNFPPRFSGLQFPNYSSELNVNALELDDSALYLCASAGAPSYEQYFGPGTRLTVT.

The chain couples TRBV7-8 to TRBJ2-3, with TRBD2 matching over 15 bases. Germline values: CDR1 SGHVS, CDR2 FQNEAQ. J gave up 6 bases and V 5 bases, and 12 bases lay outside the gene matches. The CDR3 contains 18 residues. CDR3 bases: TGTGCCAGCAGCCAATACTCCGGGACTAGCGGGAGGCTGGATACGCAGTATTTT. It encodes CASSQYSGTSGRLDTQYF.

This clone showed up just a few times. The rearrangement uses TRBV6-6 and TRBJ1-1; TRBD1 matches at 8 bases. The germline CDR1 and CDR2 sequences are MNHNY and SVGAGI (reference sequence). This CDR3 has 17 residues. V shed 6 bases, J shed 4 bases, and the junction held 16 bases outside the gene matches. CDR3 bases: TGTGCCAGCAGCCGAGGACAGGGAAGGAATGTGGGCACTGAAGCTTTCTTT. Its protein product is CASSRGQGRNVGTEAFF.

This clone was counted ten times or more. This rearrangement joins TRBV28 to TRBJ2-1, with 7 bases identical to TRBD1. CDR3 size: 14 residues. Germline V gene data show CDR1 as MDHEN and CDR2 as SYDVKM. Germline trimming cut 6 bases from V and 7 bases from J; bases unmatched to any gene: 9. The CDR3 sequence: CASRGGQWLNEQFF. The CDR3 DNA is TGTGCCAGCAGAGGGGGACAGTGGTTGAATGAGCAGTTCTTC.

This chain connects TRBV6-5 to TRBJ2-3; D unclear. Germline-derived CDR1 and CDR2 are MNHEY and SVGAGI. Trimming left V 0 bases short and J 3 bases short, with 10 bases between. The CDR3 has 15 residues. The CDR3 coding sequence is TGTGCCAGCAGTTACTCTGAGTTGGAGACAGATACGCAGTATTTT. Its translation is CASSYSELETDTQYF.

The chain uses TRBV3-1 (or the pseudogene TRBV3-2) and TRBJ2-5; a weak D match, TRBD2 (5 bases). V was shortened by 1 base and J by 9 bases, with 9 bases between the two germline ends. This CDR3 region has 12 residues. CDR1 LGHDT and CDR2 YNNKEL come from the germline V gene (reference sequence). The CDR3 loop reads CASSQGGMAQYF. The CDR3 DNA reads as TGTGCCAGCAGCCAAGGAGGGATGGCCCAGTACTTC.

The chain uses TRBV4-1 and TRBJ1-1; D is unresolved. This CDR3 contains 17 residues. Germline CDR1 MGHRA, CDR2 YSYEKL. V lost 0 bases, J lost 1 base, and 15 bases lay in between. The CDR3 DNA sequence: TGCGCCAGCAGCCAAGATCCGGGCCGGGGAGGGAACACTGAAGCTTTCTTT. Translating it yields CASSQDPGRGGNTEAFF.

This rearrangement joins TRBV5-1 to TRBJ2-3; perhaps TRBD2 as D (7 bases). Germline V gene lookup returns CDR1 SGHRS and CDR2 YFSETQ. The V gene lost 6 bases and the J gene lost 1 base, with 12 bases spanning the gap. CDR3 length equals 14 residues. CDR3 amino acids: CASIGGLGTDTQYF. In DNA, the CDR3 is TGCGCCAGCATCGGGGGGCTCGGCACAGATACGCAGTATTTT.

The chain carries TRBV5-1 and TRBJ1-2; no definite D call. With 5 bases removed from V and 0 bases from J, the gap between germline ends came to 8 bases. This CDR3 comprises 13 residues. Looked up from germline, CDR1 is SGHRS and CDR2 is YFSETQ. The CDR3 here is CASSWAANYGYTF. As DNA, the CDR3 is TGCGCCAGCAGTTGGGCCGCTAACTATGGCTACACCTTC.

CDR3 DNA sequence: TGCGCCAGCAGCTTGATGCGGGAAGTTCTCACAGATACGCAGTATTTT. Translating it yields CASSLMREVLTDTQYF. The chain links TRBV5-1 to TRBJ2-3, with D possibly matching TRBD2 (6 bases). The CDR3 contains 16 residues. The germline V gene has CDR1 SGHRS and CDR2 YFSETQ. The V gene lost 1 base and the J gene lost 2 bases, with 14 bases spanning the gap.

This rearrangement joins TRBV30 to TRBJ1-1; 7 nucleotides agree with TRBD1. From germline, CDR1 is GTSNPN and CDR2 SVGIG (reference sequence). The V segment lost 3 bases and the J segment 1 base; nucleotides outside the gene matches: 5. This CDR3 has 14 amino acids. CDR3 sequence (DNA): TGTGCCTGGAGGAGGGACAGCCCGAACACTGAAGCTTTCTTT. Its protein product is CAWRRDSPNTEAFF.

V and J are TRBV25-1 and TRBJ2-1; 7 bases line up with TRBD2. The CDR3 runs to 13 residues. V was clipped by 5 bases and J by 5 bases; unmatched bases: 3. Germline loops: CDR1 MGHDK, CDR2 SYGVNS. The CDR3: CASSRLADNEQFF. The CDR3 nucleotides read TGTGCCAGCAGTAGGCTAGCGGACAATGAGCAGTTCTTC.